This T cell receptor beta chain appears in the sequencing data of a study of blood T cell repertoires in COVID-19. TCRdb keeps only in-frame clones here, not all; method: immunoSEQ multiplex PCR. The data show 25,000 to 30,000 clones, about 80% seen once. V lost 0 bases and J lost 6, with 15 bases in between. The CDR3 runs to 15 residues. CDR1 and CDR2 from the germline V gene are SGHRS and YFSETQ. This chain links TRBV5-1 with TRBJ1-2; D gene ambiguous. Sequences were obtained from peripheral blood. The sequence came from a man between 70 and 80 years old with acute or convalescent COVID-19. For the CDR3, the DNA is TGCGCCAGCAGCTTGGCCTATGGAGTAATGGATGGCTACACCTTC. Protein sequence: CASSLAYGVMDGYTF. Looking up the rest from reference TRBV5-1 and TRBJ1-2 gives the full variable domain: KAGVTQTPRYLIKTRGQQVTLSCSPISGHRSVSWYQQTPGQGLQFLFEYFSETQRNKGNFPGRFSGRQFSNSRSEMNVSTLELGDSALYLCASSLAYGVMDGYTFGSGTRLTVV.